These T cell receptor beta chains were read from a single sample in a study of cytomegalovirus exposure and HLA in healthy donors. The assay was immunoSEQ multiplex PCR, and TCRdb's table has in-frame clones only and misses some. In the table there are approximately 80,000 clones, roughly 73% of which are singletons. Sequencing was carried out using PBMCs. All receptors come from a woman aged 35 to 49 in good health and CMV-seropositive. The CDR3 runs from the conserved cysteine through the conserved F or W. The D gene is left open where the match is weak. The listing skips clone size in some rows; elsewhere it reads once, few, many or a size class.

clone size: .
D gene: TRBD2
V gene: TRBV7-3
J gene: TRBJ2-1
CDR3 DNA: TGTGCCAGCAGCTTAACCAGCGGGGGGGCCGGTAATGAGCAGTTCTTC
CDR3 protein: CASSLTSGGAGNEQFF

clone size: .
D gene: TRBD2
V gene: TRBV11-2
J gene: TRBJ2-5
CDR3 DNA: TGTGCCAGCAGCCAGTTGGCGGGGGAATGGGAGACCCAGTACTTC
CDR3 protein: CASSQLAGEWETQYF

clone size: once
D gene: TRBD2
V gene: TRBV5-6
J gene: TRBJ2-1
CDR3 DNA: TGTGCCAGCAGCTGGAGACGACTAGCGGGAGTAGATGAGCAGTTCTTC
CDR3 protein: CASSWRRLAGVDEQFF

clone size: .
D gene: .
V gene: TRBV5-1
J gene: TRBJ2-3
CDR3 DNA: TGCGCCAGCAGCTTGAAAGCGGGTAACACAGATACGCAGTATTTT
CDR3 protein: CASSLKAGNTDTQYF

clone size: .
D gene: .
V gene: TRBV6-5
J gene: TRBJ1-5
CDR3 DNA: TGTGCCAGCAGTTACAGTGGGGCAGGGGATCAGCCCCAGCATTTT
CDR3 protein: CASSYSGAGDQPQHF

clone size: .
D gene: .
V gene: TRBV5-4
J gene: TRBJ2-7
CDR3 DNA: TGTGCCAGCAGCTTATCGCCCCAGGCAGCCGAGCAGTACTTC
CDR3 protein: CASSLSPQAAEQYF

clone size: .
D gene: TRBD2
V gene: TRBV11-2
J gene: TRBJ2-2
CDR3 DNA: TGTGCCAGCAGCTTAGATTGGGCTAGCGGAAACACCGGGGAGCTGTTTTTT
CDR3 protein: CASSLDWASGNTGELFF

clone size: .
D gene: .
V gene: TRBV28
J gene: TRBJ1-2
CDR3 DNA: TGTGCCAGCAGTATCTTCGGCAGGATCTATGGCTACACCTTC
CDR3 protein: CASSIFGRIYGYTF

clone size: .
D gene: .
V gene: TRBV4-2
J gene: TRBJ1-6
CDR3 DNA: TGTGCCAGCAGCCAAGATTTGACTGGCGGGGCCTCTCTCCTCCACTTT
CDR3 protein: CASSQDLTGGASLLHF

clone size: once
D gene: .
V gene: TRBV29-1
J gene: TRBJ1-1
CDR3 DNA: TGCAGCGTTGAATCTATCTTGAACACTGAAGCTTTCTTT
CDR3 protein: CSVESILNTEAFF

clone size: once
D gene: .
V gene: TRBV27
J gene: TRBJ2-4
CDR3 DNA: TGTGCCAGCAGTTTACCCGACAGAAAGCTAGCCAAAAACATTCAGTACTTC
CDR3 protein: CASSLPDRKLAKNIQYF

clone size: .
D gene: .
V gene: TRBV7-3
J gene: TRBJ2-1
CDR3 DNA: TGTGCCAGCAGCCCCGAAGGGGGAGATGAGCAGTTCTTC
CDR3 protein: CASSPEGGDEQFF

clone size: .
D gene: .
V gene: TRBV27
J gene: TRBJ1-4
CDR3 DNA: TGTGCCAGCAGTTTATATGGGCCCGGGGAGAAACTGTTTTTT
CDR3 protein: CASSLYGPGEKLFF

clone size: .
D gene: TRBD1
V gene: TRBV27
J gene: TRBJ1-1
CDR3 DNA: TGTGCCAGCAGCCCAGGGGGGCAGTTGGTGTTTGAAGCTTTCTTT
CDR3 protein: CASSPGGQLVFEAFF

clone size: .
D gene: .
V gene: TRBV27
J gene: TRBJ1-3
CDR3 DNA: TGTGCCAGCAGTATCACAGGGACCAGCTCTGGAAACACCATATATTTT
CDR3 protein: CASSITGTSSGNTIYF

clone size: .
D gene: .
V gene: TRBV7-9
J gene: TRBJ2-7
CDR3 DNA: TGTGCCAGCAGCGGAGGTACTCTCGGAGGCGAGCAGTACTTC
CDR3 protein: CASSGGTLGGEQYF

clone size: .
D gene: .
V gene: TRBV12-5
J gene: TRBJ1-5
CDR3 DNA: TGTGCTAGTGGTTGGGGGGATCAGCCCCAGCATTTT
CDR3 protein: CASGWGDQPQHF

clone size: .
D gene: .
V gene: TRBV4-1
J gene: TRBJ1-5
CDR3 DNA: TGCGCCAGCAGCCAAGATCCGGGGGGTCTTAGCAATCAGCCCCAGCATTTT
CDR3 protein: CASSQDPGGLSNQPQHF

clone size: .
D gene: TRBD1
V gene: TRBV27
J gene: TRBJ1-2
CDR3 DNA: TGTGCCAGCAGTCTCGCCGGGACAGTGGGGTTTAAGTATGGCTACACCTTC
CDR3 protein: CASSLAGTVGFKYGYTF

clone size: .
D gene: .
V gene: TRBV7-2
J gene: TRBJ1-1
CDR3 DNA: TGTGCCAGCAGCCCCATCGCGACACGGCTTTTCCAAGAAGCTTTCTTT
CDR3 protein: CASSPIATRLFQEAFF

clone size: .
D gene: .
V gene: TRBV7-9
J gene: TRBJ2-5
CDR3 DNA: TGTGCCAGCAGCCCCGGGACTTCCCAAGAGACCCAGTACTTC
CDR3 protein: CASSPGTSQETQYF

clone size: once
D gene: TRBD1
V gene: TRBV5-4
J gene: TRBJ2-1
CDR3 DNA: TGTGCCAGCAGTCCGGACAGGAGCAAGCAGTTCTTC
CDR3 protein: CASSPDRSKQFF

clone size: .
D gene: .
V gene: TRBV19
J gene: TRBJ1-2
CDR3 DNA: TGTGCCTGTCAAGGGCAGGGGAAGGCTAACTATGGCTACACCTTC
CDR3 protein: CACQGQGKANYGYTF

clone size: .
D gene: .
V gene: TRBV6-5
J gene: TRBJ2-7
CDR3 DNA: TGTGCCAGCAGCATCCGGGACAAGGCTTCCTACGAGCAGTACTTC
CDR3 protein: CASSIRDKASYEQYF

clone size: few
D gene: .
V gene: TRBV14
J gene: TRBJ2-1
CDR3 DNA: TGTGCCAGCAGCCAAGATCCAGGGGACTCCTACAATGAGCAGTTCTTC
CDR3 protein: CASSQDPGDSYNEQFF

clone size: few
D gene: TRBD1
V gene: TRBV5-6
J gene: TRBJ1-5
CDR3 DNA: TGTGCCAGCAGTCGACAGGGGACGAGCAATCAGCCCCAGCATTTT
CDR3 protein: CASSRQGTSNQPQHF

clone size: .
D gene: .
V gene: TRBV9
J gene: TRBJ2-5
CDR3 DNA: TGTGCCAGCAGCGTAGCTCCAGGGAACCAAGAGACCCAGTACTTC
CDR3 protein: CASSVAPGNQETQYF

clone size: once
D gene: TRBD1
V gene: TRBV19
J gene: TRBJ1-1
CDR3 DNA: TGTGCCAGTAGTATCTACAGGGGACAGGGGAACACTGAAGCTTTCTTT
CDR3 protein: CASSIYRGQGNTEAFF

clone size: few
D gene: TRBD1
V gene: TRBV10-3
J gene: TRBJ1-1
CDR3 DNA: TGTGCCATCAGGGGGGAACCACAGGGGTTGGATAGTGAAGCTTTCTTT
CDR3 protein: CAIRGEPQGLDSEAFF

clone size: few
D gene: TRBD1
V gene: TRBV6-5
J gene: TRBJ1-3
CDR3 DNA: TGTGCCAGCAGTTACGATGGGACAGCGTCTGGAAACACCATATATTTT
CDR3 protein: CASSYDGTASGNTIYF

clone size: .
D gene: TRBD1
V gene: TRBV5-8
J gene: TRBJ2-5
CDR3 DNA: TGTGCCAGCAGCCAGGGACAGCCCCAAGAGACCCAGTACTTC
CDR3 protein: CASSQGQPQETQYF

clone size: once
D gene: .
V gene: TRBV7-8
J gene: TRBJ1-2
CDR3 DNA: TGTGCCAGCAGCCCGAGGTTTTCCTATGGCTACACCTTC
CDR3 protein: CASSPRFSYGYTF

clone size: few
D gene: .
V gene: TRBV2
J gene: TRBJ2-5
CDR3 DNA: TGTGCCAGCATGTTCGCCAGGCAAGAGACCCAGTACTTC
CDR3 protein: CASMFARQETQYF

clone size: .
D gene: .
V gene: TRBV19
J gene: TRBJ2-7
CDR3 DNA: TGTGCCAGTCGTCTTCAGGTCAGAGCCTACGAGCAGTACTTC
CDR3 protein: CASRLQVRAYEQYF

clone size: few
D gene: .
V gene: TRBV28
J gene: TRBJ2-7
CDR3 DNA: TGTGCCAGCAGTTTCGGAGGTTTCGAGCAGTACTTC
CDR3 protein: CASSFGGFEQYF

clone size: .
D gene: TRBD2
V gene: TRBV6-5
J gene: TRBJ2-1
CDR3 DNA: TGTGCCAGCAGTCCGACTAGCGGGACCTACAATGAGCAGTTCTTC
CDR3 protein: CASSPTSGTYNEQFF

clone size: few
D gene: TRBD1
V gene: TRBV2
J gene: TRBJ1-4
CDR3 DNA: TGTGCCAGCAGTTTCGACAGGGGGAATGAAAAACTGTTTTTT
CDR3 protein: CASSFDRGNEKLFF

clone size: .
D gene: TRBD1
V gene: TRBV12-5
J gene: TRBJ1-6
CDR3 DNA: TGTGCTAGTGGTCTTGACAGGGGTTCACCCCTCCACTTT
CDR3 protein: CASGLDRGSPLHF

clone size: medium-sized
D gene: .
V gene: TRBV7-9
J gene: TRBJ1-6
CDR3 DNA: TGTGCCAGCAGCTTTGGTGGACTCAGCTCCTATAATTCACCCCTCCACTTT
CDR3 protein: CASSFGGLSSYNSPLHF

clone size: few
D gene: TRBD2
V gene: TRBV15
J gene: TRBJ2-7
CDR3 DNA: TGTGCCACCAGCAGCGGACTAGCGGGAGGGCCAGACGAGCAGTACTTC
CDR3 protein: CATSSGLAGGPDEQYF

clone size: .
D gene: .
V gene: TRBV30
J gene: TRBJ2-5
CDR3 DNA: TGTGCCTGGGCTCCGGGACTGTGGAAGACCCAGTACTTC
CDR3 protein: CAWAPGLWKTQYF

clone size: once
D gene: .
V gene: TRBV2
J gene: TRBJ1-6
CDR3 DNA: TGTGCCAGCAGATCCGGGTCGAGCTCCTATAATTCACCCCTCCACTTT
CDR3 protein: CASRSGSSSYNSPLHF

clone size: .
D gene: .
V gene: TRBV5-8
J gene: TRBJ1-4
CDR3 DNA: TGTGCCAGCAGCTTGGGACTAGGGGCCAGTGAAAAACTGTTTTTT
CDR3 protein: CASSLGLGASEKLFF

clone size: few
D gene: .
V gene: TRBV27
J gene: TRBJ2-1
CDR3 DNA: TGTGCCAGCAGTTCCATCGGGACTCTCTACAATGAGCAGTTCTTC
CDR3 protein: CASSSIGTLYNEQFF

clone size: .
D gene: TRBD1
V gene: TRBV19
J gene: TRBJ1-5
CDR3 DNA: TGTGCCAGTAGAACGTCGGCAGGGGGCTGGAGCAATCAGCCCCAGCATTTT
CDR3 protein: CASRTSAGGWSNQPQHF

clone size: .
D gene: TRBD1
V gene: TRBV5-8
J gene: TRBJ1-3
CDR3 DNA: TGTGCCAGCAGCAGAGGACAGGGTTTCAACACCATATATTTT
CDR3 protein: CASSRGQGFNTIYF

clone size: .
D gene: TRBD2
V gene: TRBV7-9
J gene: TRBJ2-3
CDR3 DNA: TGTGCCAGCAGCCTGGGACTAGCGGGAGAGGTCACAGATACGCAGTATTTT
CDR3 protein: CASSLGLAGEVTDTQYF

clone size: .
D gene: .
V gene: TRBV7-2
J gene: TRBJ2-3
CDR3 DNA: TGTGCCAGCGTTACAGTCGCAGATACGCAGTATTTT
CDR3 protein: CASVTVADTQYF

clone size: .
D gene: .
V gene: TRBV6-5
J gene: TRBJ1-2
CDR3 DNA: TGTGCCAGCAGTTACTTACCCCCCAGGTCTAATAGTGGCTACACCTTC
CDR3 protein: CASSYLPPRSNSGYTF

clone size: .
D gene: TRBD1
V gene: TRBV19
J gene: TRBJ1-2
CDR3 DNA: TGTGCCAGTAGCAACAGGGGCCTGAATAGCTACACCTTC
CDR3 protein: CASSNRGLNSYTF

clone size: .
D gene: .
V gene: TRBV4-2
J gene: TRBJ2-6
CDR3 DNA: TGTGCCAGCAGCCCTGTTTGGCAGGGGAGCTCTGGGGCCAACGTCCTGACTTTC
CDR3 protein: CASSPVWQGSSGANVLTF

clone size: many
D gene: TRBD1
V gene: TRBV4-3
J gene: TRBJ2-4
CDR3 DNA: TGCGCCAGCAGCCAAGGACAGGGTTTCAACATTCAGTACTTC
CDR3 protein: CASSQGQGFNIQYF

clone size: .
D gene: .
V gene: TRBV20-1
J gene: TRBJ2-3
CDR3 DNA: TGCAGTGCCACCCGGGAAACGCAGTATTTT
CDR3 protein: CSATRETQYF

clone size: .
D gene: TRBD2
V gene: TRBV7-2
J gene: TRBJ2-1
CDR3 DNA: TGTGCCAGCAGCCCCGAGCTAGCGGGAGGGACGGTAGGGCAGTTCTTC
CDR3 protein: CASSPELAGGTVGQFF